This T cell receptor beta chain is drawn from a study of T-cell reconstitution after alpha-beta-depleted transplantation in children. Study observations and caveats: After transplant, high TCRbeta diversity at day 60 in some patients arose from surviving recipient T cells and thymic progenitors. Alpha-beta T cells present about two months after transplant were reported to originate from several hundred expanded graft clones. From newly produced T cells came most of the T-cell counts and diversity one year after transplant.

It was with unique molecular identifiers that the TCRbeta library was prepared. From the PCR reads, TCRdb called clonotypes with MiXCR, one entry per CDR3 protein. The sample has approximately 500,000 distinct CDR3 sequences; roughly a tenth are singletons. The germline CDR1 and CDR2 sequences are SGDLS and YYNGEE. CDR3 size: 13 residues. The V end lost 0 bases, the J end lost 7 bases, and 11 bases lay between the germline ends. The table lists this clonotype with many counts. What it recognizes is unknown. The gene calls are TRBV9 and TRBJ2-7; D ambiguous. The receptor's source is a child aged 2-15 years with inherited bone marrow failure, due to receive a stem cell transplant. The sample consisted of PBMCs, taken before TCRalphabeta/CD19-depleted stem cell transplant. The CDR3 loop is CASSVGVAGEQYF. The CDR3 DNA reads as TGTGCCAGCAGCGTAGGGGTAGCTGGTGAGCAGTACTTC. Variable domain in full (rest from reference TRBV9 and TRBJ2-7): DSGVTQTPKHLITATGQRVTLRCSPRSGDLSVYWYQQSLDQGLQFLIQYYNGEERAKGNILERFSAQQFPDLHSELNLSSLELGDSALYFCASSVGVAGEQYFGPGTRLTVT.